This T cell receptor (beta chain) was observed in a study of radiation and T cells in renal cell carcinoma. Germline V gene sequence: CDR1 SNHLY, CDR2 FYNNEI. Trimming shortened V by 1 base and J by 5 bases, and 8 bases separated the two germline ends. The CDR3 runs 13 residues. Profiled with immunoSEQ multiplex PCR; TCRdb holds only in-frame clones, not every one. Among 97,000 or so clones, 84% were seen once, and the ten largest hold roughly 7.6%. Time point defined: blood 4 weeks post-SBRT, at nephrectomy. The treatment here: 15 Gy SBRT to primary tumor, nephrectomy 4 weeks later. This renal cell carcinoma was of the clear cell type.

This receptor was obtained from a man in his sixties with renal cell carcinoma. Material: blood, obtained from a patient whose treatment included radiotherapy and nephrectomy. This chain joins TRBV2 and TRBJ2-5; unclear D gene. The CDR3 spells CASSEGGWETQYF. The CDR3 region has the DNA TGTGCCAGCAGTGAAGGGGGTTGGGAGACCCAGTACTTC.